Each of the 18 T cell receptor beta chains below was sequenced from the same sample in a study of CD8+CD57+ T cells in acquired aplastic anemia. The TCR beta profiling, which covered VDJ combination and CDR3 sequence, was carried out using genomic DNA as the template. TCRdb analysed the reads with MiXCR anew, one entry per CDR3 protein. The sample has approximately 120,000 distinct CDR3 sequences, less than 50% seen once. Selection for sequencing was limited to patients who had shown CD8+CD57+ cell expansion by flow cytometry. Sample: sorted CD4+, CD8+, or CD8+CD57+ T cells (not recorded which) from PBMCs. These TCRs come from a human donor with aplastic anemia.

The chain is built from TRBV28 and TRBJ1-2; D may be TRBD1 (6 bases). CDR1 MDHEN and CDR2 SYDVKM come from the germline V gene. The V end lost 1 base, the J end lost 7 bases, and 16 bases lay between the germline ends. The CDR3 runs 15 residues. The CDR3 loop is CASSLSGGRTRGYTF. The CDR3 DNA reads as TGTGCCAGCAGTTTATCTGGGGGGCGCACCCGTGGCTACACCTTC.

The chain joins TRBV3-1 to TRBJ2-1; tentative D call: TRBD1 (5 bases). The CDR3 extends over 16 amino acids. CDR1 and CDR2 from the germline V gene are LGHDT and YNNKEL (reference sequence). The V gene lost 0 bases and the J gene lost 3 bases, with 12 bases spanning the gap. CDR3 DNA: TGTGCCAGCAGCCAAGATGCAGGGTCCTTCTACAATGAGCAGTTCTTC. Residues: CASSQDAGSFYNEQFF.

There are many counts of this clonotype. The chain joins TRBV27 to TRBJ2-2, with D tentatively TRBD1 (6 bases). This CDR3 has 14 residues. Trimming cost V 3 bases and J 7 bases, with 12 bases left between them. CDR1 is MNHEY, CDR2 SMNVEV, per germline (reference sequence). The CDR3 loop reads CASSFGQGNGELFF. In DNA form, the CDR3 reads TGTGCCAGCAGTTTTGGTCAGGGGAACGGGGAGCTGTTTTTT.

V is TRBV10-2 and J is TRBJ1-2; TRBD1 is a possible D gene (6 bases). Trimming stripped 3 bases from V and 3 bases from J, with 17 bases between. Looked up from germline, CDR1 is WSHSY and CDR2 is SAAADI. This CDR3 is 16 amino acids long. The CDR3 sequence is CASSDPQGPGDYGYTF. CDR3 bases: TGCGCCAGCAGTGATCCTCAAGGGCCAGGGGACTATGGCTACACCTTC.

The rearrangement uses TRBV20-1 and TRBJ1-6, with 9 bases lining up with TRBD1. Losses at the gene ends were 0 bases for V and 6 bases for J; bases not matched to a gene: 6. This CDR3 comprises 16 residues. Germline-derived CDR1 and CDR2 are DFQATT and SNEGSKA (reference sequence). The CDR3 DNA reads as TGCAGTGCTAGAGATCATGGGACAGGGCCTAATTCACCCCTCCACTTT. Translated: CSARDHGTGPNSPLHF.

The sample holds many counts of this clonotype. CDR3 nucleotide sequence: TGCAGTGCTCGGGGACAGGGACCTTACAATGAGCAGTTCTTC. As protein: CSARGQGPYNEQFF. The rearrangement links TRBV20-1 to TRBJ2-1; TRBD1 matches at 9 bases. J was trimmed by 4 bases and V by 5 bases; bases with no gene match: 6. Germline V lookup: CDR1 DFQATT, CDR2 SNEGSKA (reference sequence). This CDR3 spans 14 amino acids.

This clonotype appeared many times. The chain carries TRBV5-1 and TRBJ1-4; D is uncertain. The germline CDR1 and CDR2 sequences are SGHRS and YFSETQ. CDR3 length: 14 amino acids. The V gene lost 2 bases and the J gene lost 3 bases, with 8 bases spanning the gap. The CDR3 nucleotides are TGCGCCAGCAGCTTCGAGGTTTCTAATGAAAAACTGTTTTTT. Protein sequence: CASSFEVSNEKLFF.

By share, this clonotype ranks as medium-sized. The chain is built from TRBV10-3 and TRBJ1-2; D is undetermined. The germline gives CDR1 ENHRY, CDR2 SYGVKD. Trimming took 6 bases from V and 1 from J, leaving 12 bases between them. The CDR3 runs 14 residues. CDR3 region: CAISDTRGNYGYTF. CDR3 DNA sequence: TGTGCCATCAGCGATACCCGGGGTAACTATGGCTACACCTTC.

The chain has TRBV18 and TRBJ1-1, with 7 bases matching TRBD1. The CDR3 length is 18 residues. V was clipped by 4 bases and J by 0 bases; unmatched bases: 14. CDR1 is KGHSH, CDR2 LQKENI, per germline. The CDR3 DNA is TGTGCCAGCTCACGCCCGGGACAGAATAACCCGATGAACACTGAAGCTTTCTTT. Translating it yields CASSRPGQNNPMNTEAFF. Complete variable domain (other parts from reference TRBV18 and TRBJ1-1): NAGVMQNPRHLVRRRGQEARLRCSPMKGHSHVYWYRQLPEEGLKFMVYLQKENIIDESGMPKERFSAEFPKEGPSILRIQQVVRGDSAAYFCASSRPGQNNPMNTEAFFGQGTRLTVV.

This clonotype was seen a single time. The chain couples TRBV11-2 to TRBJ2-7; TRBD2 is a possible D gene (6 bases). The germline V and J ends were trimmed by 4 bases and 0 bases, with 13 bases remaining between them. Germline CDR1 is SGHAT and CDR2 is FQNNGV. The CDR3 has 15 amino acids. The CDR3: CASSSGTESSYEQYF. Written as DNA, the CDR3 is TGTGCCAGCAGCTCCGGGACTGAGAGCTCCTACGAGCAGTACTTC.

This clonotype was observed a few times. The genes are TRBV7-9 and TRBJ2-2; D unclear. Trimming removed 0 bases from V and 7 bases from J, with 9 bases in between. The CDR3 extends over 14 amino acids. The germline V gene encodes CDR1 SEHNR and CDR2 FQNEAQ (reference sequence). In DNA form, the CDR3 reads TGTGCCAGCAGCTTAGCTGGATTGGGCGGGGAGCTGTTTTTT. Protein: CASSLAGLGGELFF.

This clonotype was seen many times. The chain recombines TRBV30 with TRBJ1-6; 7 bases align to TRBD1. V lost 7 bases and J lost 7; bases outside the gene matches: 4. The CDR3 runs to 12 residues. The germline gives CDR1 GTSNPN, CDR2 SVGIG (reference sequence). The CDR3 bases are TGTGCCTTGGGACAGAGCAATTCACCCCTCCACTTT. Translated, it gives CALGQSNSPLHF.

This clonotype turned up a few times. The chain is built from TRBV6-1 and TRBJ2-3, with D uncertain. The CDR3 is 15 amino acids. The V end was cut by 7 bases, the J end by 2 bases, with 16 bases between. Germline assignment: CDR1 MNHNS and CDR2 SASEGT. Here the CDR3 reads CASTIHSGDTDTQYF. Written as DNA, the CDR3 is TGTGCCAGCACTATACATAGTGGGGACACAGATACGCAGTATTTT.

This clonotype was seen ten or more times. The rearrangement uses TRBV9 and TRBJ2-1; D tentatively reads TRBD1 or TRBD2 (6 bases each). V lost 3 bases and J 9 bases, leaving 22 bases between the germline ends. Germline-derived CDR1 and CDR2 are SGDLS and YYNGEE. CDR3 length: 16 residues. In DNA form, the CDR3 reads TGTGCCAGCAGCGCCCGGGGGCACACCACGGGGAGTGAGCAGTTCTTC. Residues: CASSARGHTTGSEQFF.

In this sample, this clonotype turned up many times. The chain has TRBV15 and TRBJ1-1; weak D call: TRBD1 (5 bases). V was clipped by 2 bases and J by 5 bases, with 12 bases between them. CDR3 length: 14 amino acids. The germline V gene encodes CDR1 LNHNV and CDR2 YYDKDF (reference sequence). This CDR3 reads CATSRSNGGTEAFF. The CDR3 DNA sequence: TGTGCCACCAGCAGATCAAATGGGGGGACTGAAGCTTTCTTT.

A few counts support this clonotype. The junction shows a germline mismatch at one end, possibly a read error. The J gene is TRBJ1-1, the V gene TRBV20-1; perhaps TRBD1 as D (5 bases). This CDR3 has 14 amino acids. Per the germline V gene, CDR1 is DFQATT and CDR2 is SNEGSKA (reference sequence). CDR3 DNA: TGCAGCGCTAGAGATGCGGGGCTGCGAGCTGAAGCTTTCTTT. Its translation is CSARDAGLRAEAFF.

The chain links TRBV2 to TRBJ1-2; TRBD1 is a possible D gene (6 bases). Germline assignment: CDR1 SNHLY and CDR2 FYNNEI. This CDR3 comprises 13 residues. The ends were cut back, 8 bases at V and 8 bases at J, with 18 bases in the middle. CDR3 region: CASGTTGHLGYTF. As DNA, the CDR3 is TGTGCCAGCGGGACAACTGGACATCTGGGCTACACCTTC.

This chain uses TRBV2 with TRBJ2-3; 7 bases line up with TRBD1. This CDR3 is 12 amino acids long. V was pared by 4 bases and J by 9 bases, with 4 bases of the junction left unmatched. Germline values: CDR1 SNHLY, CDR2 FYNNEI. CDR3 residues: CASSGGGTTQYF. The CDR3 DNA follows: TGTGCCAGCAGTGGAGGGGGCACAACGCAGTATTTT.